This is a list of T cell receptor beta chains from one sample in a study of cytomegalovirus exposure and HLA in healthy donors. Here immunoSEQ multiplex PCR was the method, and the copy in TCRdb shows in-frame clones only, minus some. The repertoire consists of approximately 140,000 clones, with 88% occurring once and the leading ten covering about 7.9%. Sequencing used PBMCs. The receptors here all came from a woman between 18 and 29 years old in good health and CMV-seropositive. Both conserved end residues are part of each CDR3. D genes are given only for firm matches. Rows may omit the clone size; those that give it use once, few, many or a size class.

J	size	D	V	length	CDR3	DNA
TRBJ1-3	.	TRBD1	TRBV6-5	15	CASSYTGVSGNTIYF	TGTGCCAGCAGTTACACAGGGGTTTCTGGAAACACCATATATTTT
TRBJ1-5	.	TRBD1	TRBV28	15	CASSLAQGVAQPQHF	TGTGCCAGCAGTCTAGCTCAGGGGGTTGCTCAGCCCCAGCATTTT
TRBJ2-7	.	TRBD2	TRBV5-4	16	CASSSPALAGPYEQYF	TGTGCCAGCAGCTCACCCGCGTTAGCGGGACCATACGAGCAGTACTTC
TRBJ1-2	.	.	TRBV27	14	CASSHPPLEGHDTF	TGTGCCAGCAGTCACCCCCCCCTGGAGGGGCACGACACCTTC
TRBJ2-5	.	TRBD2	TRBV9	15	CASSPAGTSAETQYF	TGTGCCAGCAGCCCCGCCGGGACTAGCGCAGAGACCCAGTACTTC
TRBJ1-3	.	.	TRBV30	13	CAWSARGANTIYF	TGTGCCTGGAGTGCCAGGGGTGCAAACACCATATATTTT
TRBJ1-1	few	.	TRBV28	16	CASSLNAAGSYTEAFF	TGTGCCAGCAGTTTAAATGCTGCAGGATCGTACACTGAAGCTTTCTTT
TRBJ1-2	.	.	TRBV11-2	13	CASSPRRAYGYTF	TGTGCCAGCAGCCCCCGCAGGGCCTATGGCTACACCTTC
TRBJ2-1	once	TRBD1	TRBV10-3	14	CAISTGQGYIEQFF	TGTGCCATCAGTACAGGACAGGGGTACATTGAGCAGTTCTTC
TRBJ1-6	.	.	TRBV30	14	CAWSVGGPDSPLHF	TGTGCCTGGAGTGTTGGAGGGCCTGATTCACCCCTCCACTTT
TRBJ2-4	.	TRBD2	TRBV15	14	CATRGGRTKNIQYF	TGTGCCACCAGGGGAGGGCGTACCAAAAACATTCAGTACTTC
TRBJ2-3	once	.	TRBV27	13	CASSWQYTDTQYF	TGTGCCAGCAGTTGGCAGTACACAGATACGCAGTATTTT
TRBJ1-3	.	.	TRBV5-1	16	CASSPGGIYSGNTIYF	TGCGCCAGCAGCCCGGGGGGGATTTACTCTGGAAACACCATATATTTT
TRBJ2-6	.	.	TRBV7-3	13	CASSLPGANVLTF	TGTGCCAGCAGCCTCCCTGGGGCCAACGTCCTGACTTTC
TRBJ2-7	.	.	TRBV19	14	CASSMRPGVNEQYF	TGTGCCAGTAGTATGAGGCCCGGGGTCAACGAGCAGTACTTC
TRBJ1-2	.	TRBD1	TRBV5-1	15	CASSIWDSQAQGYTF	TGCGCCAGCAGCATTTGGGACAGTCAAGCACAGGGCTACACCTTC
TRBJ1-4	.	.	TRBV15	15	CATSIQGMTNEKLFF	TGTGCCACCAGCATTCAGGGAATGACTAATGAAAAACTGTTTTTT
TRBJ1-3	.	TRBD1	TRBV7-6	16	CASSPRQGLSGNTIYF	TGTGCCAGCAGCCCCCGACAGGGACTCTCTGGAAACACCATATATTTT
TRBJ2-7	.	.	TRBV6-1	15	CASSGSYQLRYEQYF	TGTGCCAGCAGCGGCAGTTACCAATTGAGGTACGAGCAGTACTTC
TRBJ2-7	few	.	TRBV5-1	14	CASSPGTARSEQYF	TGCGCCAGCAGCCCGGGGACTGCCCGAAGCGAGCAGTACTTC
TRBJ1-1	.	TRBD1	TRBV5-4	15	CASSFRDRENTEAFF	TGTGCCAGCAGCTTCCGCGACAGGGAGAACACTGAAGCTTTCTTT
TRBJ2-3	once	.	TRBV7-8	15	CASSFGMDSTDTQYF	TGTGCCAGCAGCTTCGGGATGGACAGCACAGATACGCAGTATTTT
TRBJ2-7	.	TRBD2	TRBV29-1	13	CSVVGGSSYEQYF	TGCAGCGTCGTCGGGGGGAGCTCCTACGAGCAGTACTTT
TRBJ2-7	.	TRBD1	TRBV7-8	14	CASSAGDRGYEQYF	TGTGCCAGCAGCGCAGGGGACAGGGGGTACGAGCAGTACTTC
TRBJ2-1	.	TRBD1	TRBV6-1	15	CASSVQTGVYNEQFF	TGTGCCAGCAGTGTCCAGACAGGGGTATACAATGAGCAGTTCTTC
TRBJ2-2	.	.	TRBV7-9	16	CASSPSRRTNTGELFF	TGTGCCAGCAGCCCCTCTAGACGGACGAACACCGGGGAGCTGTTTTTT
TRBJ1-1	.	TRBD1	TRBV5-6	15	CASSYPIQGATEAFF	TGTGCCAGCAGTTACCCAATACAGGGGGCCACTGAAGCTTTCTTT
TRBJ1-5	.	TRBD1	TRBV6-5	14	CASSRDSWDQPQHF	TGTGCCAGCAGCCGGGACAGCTGGGATCAGCCCCAGCATTTT
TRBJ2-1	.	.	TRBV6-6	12	CASSYTDSSTIF	TGTGCCAGCAGTTACACTGACTCCAGCACGATCTTC